Listed here are 27 T cell receptor beta chains from one sample, sequenced in a study of shared clonotypes between healthy human individuals. Profiled with immunoSEQ multiplex PCR; TCRdb holds only in-frame clones, not every one. In the table there are around 240,000 clones, 50% to 80% of which are singletons. The sample consisted of memory CD4+ T cells sorted from blood. As to subset: CD45RA-negative fraction. The receptors stem from a man younger than 40 in good health.

The CDR3 protein is CASSLLTGGFRETQYF. Here the CDR3 DNA reads TGTGCCAGCAGTTTATTGACTGGGGGGTTCAGAGAGACCCAGTACTTC. This chain links TRBV28 with TRBJ2-5; possibly TRBD2 for D (6 bases). V was cut by 1 base and J by 4 bases, with 16 bases left in between. CDR3 length equals 16 residues. Germline CDR1 reads MDHEN; CDR2 reads SYDVKM. Full variable domain (remainder filled in from reference TRBV28 and TRBJ2-5): DVKVTQSSRYLVKRTGEKVFLECVQDMDHENMFWYRQDPGLGLRLIYFSYDVKMKEKGDIPEGYSVSREKKERFSLILESASTNQTSMYLCASSLLTGGFRETQYFGPGTRLLVL.

A remark on this clone: One end of the junction fails to match germline, which may point to a read error. V is TRBV7-7 and J is TRBJ2-2; D is unresolved. CDR3 length: 14 amino acids. Germline loops: CDR1 SSHAT, CDR2 FNYEAQ (reference sequence). The CDR3 sequence is CASSFTTQTGELFF. Here the CDR3 DNA reads TGTGCTAGCAGCTTTACTACCCAGACCGGGGAGCTGTTTTTT.

This rearrangement joins TRBV14 to TRBJ2-5, with unresolved D. Germline V lookup: CDR1 SGHDN, CDR2 FVKESK. The CDR3 length is 14 residues. With 0 bases removed from V and 7 bases from J, the gap between germline ends came to 12 bases. As DNA, the CDR3 is TGTGCCAGCAGCCAAGAGGCTACACGCGGGACCCAGTACTTC. Encoded protein: CASSQEATRGTQYF.

Here the CDR3 DNA reads TGCGCCAGCAGTTCGACTTCCACCCAAGGCTACACCTTC. As protein: CASSSTSTQGYTF. The rearrangement links TRBV5-1 to TRBJ1-2; D unresolved. Trimming pared 5 bases from V and 8 bases from J, leaving 16 bases between. CDR3 size: 13 residues. Germline assignment: CDR1 SGHRS and CDR2 YFSETQ.

V and J are TRBV6-1 and TRBJ1-2; weak D call: TRBD1 (6 bases). The CDR3 extends over 14 amino acids. Germline V gene sequence: CDR1 MNHNS, CDR2 SASEGT. The V end lost 3 bases, the J end lost 4 bases, and 12 bases lay between the germline ends. In DNA form, the CDR3 reads TGTGCCAGCAGTGAGGCAGGGGCTCGCTATGGCTACACCTTC. Its protein product is CASSEAGARYGYTF.

The V and J genes are TRBV15 and TRBJ2-1; 9 nucleotides agree with TRBD2. The germline CDR1 and CDR2 sequences are LNHNV and YYDKDF (reference sequence). The CDR3 is 17 amino acids. V dropped 0 bases and J dropped 9; count of bases not matched to a gene: 12. CDR3 protein: CATSRDYAGGPGIEQFF. For the CDR3, the DNA is TGTGCCACCAGCAGAGATTATGCGGGAGGGCCGGGTATTGAGCAGTTCTTC.

The J gene is TRBJ1-1, the V gene TRBV6-6; D might be TRBD1 (5 bases). The V end lost 0 bases, the J end lost 5 bases, and 16 bases lay between the germline ends. The CDR3 extends over 16 amino acids. CDR1 is MNHNY, CDR2 SVGAGI, per germline (reference sequence). The DNA of the CDR3 is TGTGCCAGCAGTTACTCTCTGGGGGGGGTAGGAACTGAAGCTTTCTTT. It is translated as CASSYSLGGVGTEAFF.

The chain combines TRBV7-2 with TRBJ1-4; a possible D gene is TRBD1 (5 bases). The germline V and J ends were trimmed by 5 bases and 8 bases, with 18 bases remaining between them. Germline V gene lookup returns CDR1 SGHTA and CDR2 FQGNSA. The CDR3 has 15 residues. The CDR3 region is CASSPSGTSDEKLFF. CDR3 DNA sequence: TGTGCCAGCAGCCCCAGCGGGACTTCTGACGAAAAACTGTTTTTT.

This chain joins TRBV7-8 and TRBJ1-1; unclear D gene. With 0 bases removed from V and 9 bases from J, the gap between germline ends came to 8 bases. The CDR3 extends over 12 amino acids. Looked up from germline, CDR1 is SGHVS and CDR2 is FQNEAQ. CDR3 nucleotide sequence: TGTGCCAGCAGCTTAGCAGCAGGAAAAGCTTTCTTT. It is translated as CASSLAAGKAFF.

Details on this clone: The same CDR3 is also encoded by other DNA sequences in this sample. The rearrangement links TRBV7-9 to TRBJ2-3; 10 nucleotides line up with TRBD2. Unmatched junction bases numbered 3, after V lost 5 bases and J lost 4 bases. The CDR3 runs to 14 residues. The germline gives CDR1 SEHNR, CDR2 FQNEAQ (reference sequence). CDR3 DNA: TGTGCCAGCAGCCCCGGACTAGCGGCAGATACGCAGTATTTT. Translation gives CASSPGLAADTQYF.

This clone showed up just a few times. The V gene is TRBV6-6, the J gene TRBJ1-5; D is uncertain. Per germline, CDR1 MNHNY and CDR2 SVGAGI (reference sequence). V gave up 2 bases and J gave up 10 bases, with 6 bases separating them. The CDR3 is made up of 11 amino acids. CDR3 protein: CASSYAGPQHF. CDR3 DNA: TGTGCCAGCAGTTACGCCGGACCCCAGCATTTT.

This clone was found a few times. The junction departs from the called germline gene at one end, perhaps through a read error. Written as DNA, the CDR3 is TGTGCCAGCAGCTTGGGGGGGGCCGCGGGGAACACTGACGCTTTCTTT. This translates into CASSLGGAAGNTDAFF. V usage is TRBV5-4 and J usage is TRBJ1-1, with D maybe TRBD1 (6 bases). The CDR3 is 16 residues long. Germline CDR1 is SGHNT and CDR2 is YYREEE (reference sequence).

The chain is built from TRBV7-2 and TRBJ2-2; D unclear. Germline V gives CDR1 SGHTA, CDR2 FQGNSA. CDR3 length: 12 amino acids. Trimming stripped 5 bases from V and 3 bases from J, with 4 bases between. The CDR3 DNA reads as TGTGCCAGCAGCACCTACACCGGGGAGCTGTTTTTT. This encodes CASSTYTGELFF.

The chain uses TRBV14 and TRBJ1-5; 8 nucleotides line up with TRBD1. The CDR3 runs 14 residues. Germline-derived CDR1 and CDR2 are SGHDN and FVKESK. The V gene end was trimmed by 3 bases and the J gene end by 7 bases; junction bases not matched to a gene: 5. For the CDR3, the DNA is TGTGCCAGCAGCCAGAACAGGGGGATGCAGCCCCAGCATTTT. Encoded protein: CASSQNRGMQPQHF. The full variable domain, with the rest looked up from reference TRBV14 and TRBJ1-5, is EAGVTQFPSHSVIEKGQTVTLRCDPISGHDNLYWYRRVMGKEIKFLLHFVKESKQDESGMPNNRFLAERTGGTYSTLKVQPAELEDSGVYFCASSQNRGMQPQHFGDGTRLSIL.

The rearrangement joins TRBV2 to TRBJ2-5; no firm D call. The V gene's germline CDR1 is SNHLY and CDR2 FYNNEI. V shed 5 bases and J shed 5 bases, with 6 bases lying between them. The CDR3 totals 11 residues. CDR3 protein: CASSPLETQYF. The CDR3 DNA is TGTGCCAGCAGTCCCCTGGAGACCCAGTACTTC.

CDR3 DNA sequence: TGTGCCAGCAGCTTAGGAAGGACTAGCGGGAGCAACGAGCAGTACTTC. Translated, it gives CASSLGRTSGSNEQYF. V usage is TRBV7-9 and J usage is TRBJ2-7; 13 nucleotides agree with TRBD2. The CDR3 sequence is 16 residues long. Germline CDR1 and CDR2: SEHNR and FQNEAQ (reference sequence). V trimming: 1 base; J trimming: 5 bases; junction bases outside the gene matches: 5.

This clone was observed a single time. The CDR3 sequence is CASTERENALEQYF. The CDR3 nucleotides read TGTGCCAGCACGGAGCGGGAGAACGCCCTCGAGCAGTACTTC. This chain links TRBV7-9 with TRBJ2-7; 8 bases agree with TRBD2. Germline V CDR1 and CDR2: SEHNR, FQNEAQ (reference sequence). CDR3 size: 14 residues. The trim removed 7 bases at V and 6 bases at J, leaving 11 bases unmatched.

This clone has a count of ten or more. This chain connects TRBV14 to TRBJ2-2; 12 bases fit TRBD2. Per germline, CDR1 SGHDN and CDR2 FVKESK. The V gene end was trimmed by 1 base and the J gene end by 4 bases; junction bases not matched to a gene: 4. The CDR3 has 17 amino acids. CDR3 DNA sequence: TGTGCCAGCAGCCAAGCCACTAGCGGGAGGTTCACCGGGGAGCTGTTTTTT. Amino acid sequence: CASSQATSGRFTGELFF.

The sample holds many counts of this clone. The chain is built from TRBV5-8 and TRBJ2-3; D unclear. The germline V gene encodes CDR1 SGHTS and CDR2 YDEGEE. The V end lost 0 bases, the J end lost 0 bases, and 5 bases lay between the germline ends. The CDR3 runs to 14 residues. The CDR3, as DNA: TGTGCCAGCAGCTTGGGACCGAGCACAGATACGCAGTATTTT. Encoded protein: CASSLGPSTDTQYF. Complete variable domain (other parts from reference TRBV5-8 and TRBJ2-3): EAGVTQSPTHLIKTRGQQATLRCSPISGHTSVYWYQQALGLGLQFLLWYDEGEERNRGNFPPRFSGRQFPNYSSELNVNALELEDSALYLCASSLGPSTDTQYFGPGTRLTVL.

The gene calls are TRBV7-2 and TRBJ1-2; TRBD1 matches 8 bases. The J segment lost 1 base and the V segment lost 11 bases, leaving 12 bases of the junction unmatched. This CDR3 has 15 amino acids. Germline CDR1 and CDR2: SGHTA and FQGNSA. The CDR3 nucleotides are TGTGCCTTGCCGACAGGGGCTGAATTTAACTATGGCTACACCTTC. Translated, it gives CALPTGAEFNYGYTF.

In this sample, this clone turned up many times. This rearrangement joins TRBV25-1 to TRBJ2-6, with D uncertain. Germline CDR1 is MGHDK and CDR2 is SYGVNS. This CDR3 comprises 14 residues. V lost 3 bases and J 0 bases, leaving 3 bases between the germline ends. In DNA, the CDR3 is TGTGCCAGCAGTGACCACTCTGGGGCCAACGTCCTGACTTTC. Translation gives CASSDHSGANVLTF.

The chain uses TRBV5-1 and TRBJ2-2; a possible D gene is TRBD1 (5 bases). This CDR3 region has 17 residues. Trimming took off 1 base at V and 1 base at J, with 14 bases between the two ends. The germline CDR1 and CDR2 sequences are SGHRS and YFSETQ. CDR3 sequence reads: CASSLQGRSLNTGELFF. The CDR3 DNA reads as TGCGCCAGCAGCTTGCAGGGTAGGTCCCTGAACACCGGGGAGCTGTTTTTT.

This clone appeared a single time. The rearrangement uses TRBV5-6 and TRBJ2-7; the D is unclear. This CDR3 region has 11 residues. Germline CDR1 and CDR2: SGHDT and YYEEEE. Trimming pared 5 bases from V and 6 bases from J, leaving 9 bases between. This CDR3 is CASRWASEQYF. CDR3 coding DNA: TGTGCCAGCAGATGGGCGTCCGAGCAGTACTTC.

The chain recombines TRBV9 with TRBJ2-2; D gene uncertain. Germline V gene sequence: CDR1 SGDLS, CDR2 YYNGEE. The CDR3 length is 15 residues. V lost 0 bases, J lost 2 bases, and 8 bases lay in between. The CDR3 is CASSVGPRNTGELFF. CDR3 in DNA: TGTGCCAGCAGCGTAGGGCCTCGAAACACCGGGGAGCTGTTTTTT.

This sequence joins TRBV7-4 and TRBJ2-5, with TRBD1 matching 10 bases. V lost 6 bases, J lost 7 bases, and 2 bases stayed unmatched. CDR1 and CDR2 (germline): SGHVT, SQSDAQ. CDR3 length: 12 amino acids. The CDR3 DNA reads as TGTGCCAGCAGTGGACAGGGGGTGACCCAGTACTTC. This sequence encodes CASSGQGVTQYF. Complete variable domain (other parts from reference TRBV7-4 and TRBJ2-5): GAGVSQSPRYKVAKRGRDVALRCDSISGHVTLYWYRQTLGQGSEVLTYSQSDAQRDKSGRPSGRFSAERPERSVSTLKIQRTEQGDSAVYLCASSGQGVTQYFGPGTRLLVL.

This chain links TRBV11-1 with TRBJ1-1, with D perhaps matching TRBD1 (6 bases). The germline CDR1 and CDR2 sequences are SGHAT and FQDESV (reference sequence). This CDR3 is 13 amino acids long. V lost 11 bases and J lost 0, with 13 bases in between. The CDR3 loop is CAPSRGMNTEAFF. Written as DNA, the CDR3 is TGTGCCCCGTCAAGGGGGATGAACACTGAAGCTTTCTTT.

The CDR3 sequence is CASSQGEAESTQFF. CDR3 coding DNA: TGCGCCAGCAGCCAAGGGGAGGCAGAATCTACGCAGTTCTTC. The V gene is TRBV4-3, the J gene TRBJ2-1, with D perhaps TRBD2 (6 bases). Per germline, CDR1 LGHNA and CDR2 YSLEER. This CDR3 spans 14 amino acids. V lost 1 base and J 12 bases, leaving 16 bases between the germline ends.